Listed below are T cell receptor beta chains from one sample, sequenced in a study of blood T cell repertoires in COVID-19. Profiled with immunoSEQ multiplex PCR; TCRdb holds only in-frame clones, not every one. Of about 180,000 clones listed, 86% are singletons. The sequenced material came from peripheral blood. These receptors were obtained from a man aged 50-60 years with active or convalescent COVID-19. Both conserved end residues are part of each CDR3. D genes are given only for firm matches. The size field is filled for only some rows; it gives once, few, many or a size class.

V	D	length	J	size	DNA	CDR3
TRBV18	-	14	TRBJ1-6	-	TGTGCCAGCTCACCTGCAGTCGTTAATTCACCCCTCCACTTT	CASSPAVVNSPLHF
TRBV6-1	TRBD1	17	TRBJ1-5	-	TGTGCCAGCAGTGAACTAGGGGGCCAGAGAGGCAATCAGCCCCAGCATTTT	CASSELGGQRGNQPQHF
TRBV24-1	TRBD1	16	TRBJ1-5	-	TGTGCCACCAGTGACACGTCCGGGACAGGGAATCAGCCCCAGCATTTT	CATSDTSGTGNQPQHF
TRBV5-1	-	13	TRBJ1-1	once	TGCGCCAGCAGCTTGTCTTCGGACACTGAAGCTTTCTTT	CASSLSSDTEAFF
TRBV6-6	TRBD1	15	TRBJ1-2	-	TGTGCCAGCAGTTCGGAACAGGGGATGGGCTATGGCTACACCTTC	CASSSEQGMGYGYTF
TRBV15	TRBD2	15	TRBJ2-5	-	TGTGCCACCAGGAGGGGCGGGGGACACCAAGAGACCCAGTACTTC	CATRRGGGHQETQYF
TRBV9	TRBD2	15	TRBJ2-7	-	TGTGCCAGCAGCGTAGAGGCTAGCGGATCCTACGAGCAGTACTTC	CASSVEASGSYEQYF
TRBV2	TRBD2	16	TRBJ2-4	-	TGTGCCAGCAGTGACAATACTAGCGGGAGAAGGAACATTCAGTACTTC	CASSDNTSGRRNIQYF
TRBV7-8	TRBD1	17	TRBJ1-6	-	TGTGCCAGCAGCTTGACAGGGGGGTTCCCCTATAATTCACCCCTCCACTTT	CASSLTGGFPYNSPLHF
TRBV14	TRBD2	15	TRBJ2-5	-	TGTGCCAGCAGCCAGATTGGGGGGGTCCAAGAGACCCAGTACTTC	CASSQIGGVQETQYF
TRBV24-1	-	15	TRBJ1-2	-	TGTGCCACCAGTGACCGGGAGGGGTTAGGGTATGGCTACACCTTC	CATSDREGLGYGYTF
TRBV18	-	14	TRBJ1-2	-	TGTGCCAGCTCACCAGAGGGCATCAACTATGGCTACACCTTC	CASSPEGINYGYTF
TRBV6-5	-	13	TRBJ2-3	-	TGTGCCACCGCCGACAGTCTCACAGATACGCAGTATTTT	CATADSLTDTQYF
TRBV7-2	-	15	TRBJ1-6	-	TGTGCCAGCGCGGGAAGGGGAAAGGGAAATTCACCCCTCCACTTT	CASAGRGKGNSPLHF
TRBV6-1	TRBD1	15	TRBJ1-4	-	TGTGCCAGCAGTGAAGCCGCGACAGGGGCTGAAAAACTGTTTTTT	CASSEAATGAEKLFF
TRBV2	-	14	TRBJ2-7	-	TGTGCCAGCAGGTACGATCGGAGCTCCTACGAGCAGTACTTC	CASRYDRSSYEQYF
TRBV6-5	TRBD1	15	TRBJ2-3	-	TGTGCCAGCACACCAGGGGGCCAAAGCACAGATACGCAGTATTTT	CASTPGGQSTDTQYF
TRBV19	TRBD1	17	TRBJ1-5	-	TGTGCCAGTAGTTCCTTCGGGACAGGGGGAAGGTACCAGCCCCAGCATTTT	CASSSFGTGGRYQPQHF
TRBV4-3	TRBD2	14	TRBJ2-1	-	TGCGCCAGCAGCCGAGGGACTAGCGGGGTAGGGCAGTTCTTC	CASSRGTSGVGQFF
TRBV27	TRBD1	15	TRBJ1-4	-	TGTGCCAGCAGTTTAAGAGGGGGCTCGGGTGAAAAACTGTTTTTT	CASSLRGGSGEKLFF
TRBV6-1	-	14	TRBJ2-1	few	TGTGCCAGCAGTGAATATCCTAGCTACAATGAGCAGTTCTTC	CASSEYPSYNEQFF
TRBV6-2/TRBV6-3	TRBD1	15	TRBJ1-6	-	TGTGCCAGCACCCCGGACAGGGCTGGGAATTCACCCCTCCACTTT	CASTPDRAGNSPLHF
TRBV6-2/TRBV6-3	-	18	TRBJ1-6	large	TGTGCCAGCAGCCCCCCCGCTTCATTAGCGGGGGTTAATTCACCCCTCCACTTT	CASSPPASLAGVNSPLHF
TRBV3-1/TRBV3-2	-	16	TRBJ1-5	-	TGTGCCAGCAGCCCTAGCGAGAGCCACTCCGGTCAGCCCCAGCATTTT	CASSPSESHSGQPQHF
TRBV6-2/TRBV6-3	TRBD2	17	TRBJ2-3	-	TGTGCCAGCAGTTACTCGGGAGGCGGGGGGGCGACAGATACGCAGTATTTT	CASSYSGGGGATDTQYF
TRBV6-5	-	13	TRBJ2-5	once	TGTGCCAGCAGTTATGACTATCAAGAGACCCAGTACTTC	CASSYDYQETQYF
TRBV25-1	TRBD1	16	TRBJ1-2	once	TGTGCCAGCAGTGGTCATAGACAGGGGGCGCTAAATGGCTACACCTTC	CASSGHRQGALNGYTF
TRBV7-2	TRBD2	14	TRBJ2-1	once	TGTGCCAGCAGCTCGCGCGGGGGGGCGGGTGAGCAGTTCTTC	CASSSRGGAGEQFF
TRBV19	TRBD1	15	TRBJ1-5	few	TGTGCCAGTAGTATAATCAGGGGGCAGAATCAGCCCCAGCATTTT	CASSIIRGQNQPQHF
TRBV4-2	-	16	TRBJ1-1	-	TGTGCCAGCAGCCAAGAAGTCTTCGGTAAAACAGGGTCGGCTTTCTTT	CASSQEVFGKTGSAFF
TRBV27	-	12	TRBJ1-2	-	TGTGCCAGCGCCGACAACTTCTATGGCTACACCTTC	CASADNFYGYTF
TRBV2	TRBD2	17	TRBJ2-1	-	TGTGCCAGCAGCACTGAACTTCCGGGACTAGCGGGAAATGAGCAGTTCTTC	CASSTELPGLAGNEQFF
TRBV3-1/TRBV3-2	TRBD1	14	TRBJ1-2	-	TGTGCCAGCAGCCCAACCGGGACAGGGAGGGGCTACACCTTC	CASSPTGTGRGYTF
TRBV11-3	-	15	TRBJ1-6	-	TGTGCCAGCAGCTTAGAGAGCTCCTATAATTCACCCCTCCACTTT	CASSLESSYNSPLHF
TRBV27	-	14	TRBJ1-6	-	TGTGCCAGCACTTTCAACCCGGGTATTTCACCCCTCCACTTT	CASTFNPGISPLHF
TRBV18	TRBD2	15	TRBJ2-3	-	TGTGCCAGCTCACTCGGACTAGCGGACACAGATACGCAGTATTTT	CASSLGLADTDTQYF
TRBV6-2/TRBV6-3	-	15	TRBJ1-1	-	TGTGCCAGCAGTTTTCCCAGGATCGCGAACACTGAAGCTTTCTTT	CASSFPRIANTEAFF
TRBV7-9	TRBD1	14	TRBJ2-7	-	TGTGCCAGCAGCACGGACAGGGTTTCCTACGAGCAGTACTTC	CASSTDRVSYEQYF
TRBV29-1	-	13	TRBJ2-3	-	TGCAGCGTCTACGTCGATGGCACAGATACGCAGTATTTT	CSVYVDGTDTQYF
TRBV9	-	14	TRBJ1-4	-	TGTGCCAGCAGCGCCTCGGGGGGGACTGAAAAACTGTTTTTT	CASSASGGTEKLFF
TRBV24-1	TRBD2	18	TRBJ2-3	-	TGTGCCACCAGTGATCCCGGGACTAGCGGGGAGGCGGCAGATACGCAGTATTTT	CATSDPGTSGEAADTQYF
TRBV2	TRBD1	13	TRBJ2-3	-	TGTGCCACCACGGACAGGGGTACAGATACGCAGTATTTT	CATTDRGTDTQYF
TRBV6-1	-	15	TRBJ1-2	once	TGTGCCAGCAGTGAATCTGGCCGACAAAACTATGGCTACACCTTC	CASSESGRQNYGYTF
TRBV6-4	-	14	TRBJ2-3	-	TGTGCCAGCACTACACTAGGGAGTGCAGATACGCAGTATTTT	CASTTLGSADTQYF
TRBV5-5	-	14	TRBJ2-2	-	TGTGCCAGCAGCTTGGTACTTAACACCGGGGAGCTGTTTTTT	CASSLVLNTGELFF
TRBV7-2	TRBD2	20	TRBJ2-2	-	TGTGCCAGCAGCTTAGCCCCGGGACTAGCGGGAGAGGGGTACACCGGGGAGCTGTTTTTT	CASSLAPGLAGEGYTGELFF
TRBV11-3	TRBD2	16	TRBJ2-5	-	TGTGCCAGCAGCTCCCCCCTGACTAGCGGTCAAGAGACCCAGTACTTC	CASSSPLTSGQETQYF
TRBV2	-	13	TRBJ2-7	few	TGTGCCAGCAATCCGGTGGCGGGGCGGGAGCAGTACTTC	CASNPVAGREQYF
TRBV7-2	TRBD1	13	TRBJ2-1	few	TGTGCCAGCAGCGTGGGACAGGGTGATGAGCAGTTCTTC	CASSVGQGDEQFF
TRBV7-8	-	13	TRBJ2-7	few	TGTGCCAGCAGCCCGAGAGGGGGTTTTGAGCAGTACTTC	CASSPRGGFEQYF
TRBV9	TRBD2	18	TRBJ2-5	-	TGTGCCAGCAGCCCGGGTAGACTAGCGGGGGGGCCTAGGGAGACCCAGTACTTC	CASSPGRLAGGPRETQYF
TRBV3-1/TRBV3-2	TRBD2	20	TRBJ2-5	-	TGTGCCAGCAGCCCTCGAGCGGGACTAGTGGGGACCGAAGGCGGAGAGACCCAGTACTTC	CASSPRAGLVGTEGGETQYF
TRBV5-5	-	15	TRBJ1-2	-	TGTGCCAGCAGCTTGGAACGGGGTGCGAGCTATGGCTACACCTTC	CASSLERGASYGYTF
TRBV7-8	-	14	TRBJ1-5	-	TGTGCCAGCAGCTTTCGTCCAGGGAATCAGCCCCAGCATTTT	CASSFRPGNQPQHF
TRBV7-8	-	16	TRBJ2-1	-	TGTGCCAGCAACTATCCGGGCTTGCGGGCCCACAATGAGCAGTTCTTC	CASNYPGLRAHNEQFF
TRBV10-3	-	16	TRBJ2-2	-	TGTGCCATCAGTGAGTCGCGGTTAGCGAGGGCCGGGGAGCTGTTTTTT	CAISESRLARAGELFF
TRBV11-2	-	15	TRBJ1-2	few	TGTGCCAGCAGCTTAGAGGCAGCGACCTTTTATGGCTACACCTTC	CASSLEAATFYGYTF
TRBV7-2	-	14	TRBJ2-3	-	TGTGCCAGCAGCTTAGATCCGGGGAGAGATACGCAGTATTTT	CASSLDPGRDTQYF
TRBV18	TRBD1	16	TRBJ2-7	-	TGTGCCAGCTCACCAGTGGGACAGGATTTGACCTACGAGCAGTACTTC	CASSPVGQDLTYEQYF
TRBV24-1	TRBD1	15	TRBJ1-6	-	TGTGCCACCAGTGATGGGACAGGGGACAATTCACCCCTCCACTTT	CATSDGTGDNSPLHF